Listed below are T cell receptor beta chains from one sample, sequenced in a study of OX40 agonist ivuxolimab in advanced cancers. TCRdb's table, derived via immunoSEQ multiplex PCR, lists solely in-frame clones and lacks some. The sample lists around 64,000 clones, around nine tenths occurring once. The sample here was CD4+ or CD8+ T cells sorted from blood, taken in a trial of the OX40 agonist ivuxolimab. The receptors shown here come from an adult with an advanced solid tumor such as melanoma, head and neck, liver or kidney cancer. Each CDR3 is given with its conserved first and last residue. Expanded clones get a size class; other rows say once, few or many, or leave the size out.

CASSLLPGTKDGYTF,once,TRBV14
CASSLARTINEQFF,-,TRBV5-4
CASSLDPDNEQFF,-,TRBV7-6
CASSLAKGLELYEQYF,-,TRBV11-1
CASTQGGESTDTQYF,-,TRBV6-5
CASSTPDRAANTGELFF,-,TRBV9
CASSLAEGNTEAFF,-,TRBV7-9
CASSSPKGRASSPLHF,-,TRBV7-8
CASSQDRDRVNTEAFF,-,TRBV4-1
CASSLPQGDTEAFF,-,TRBV7-9
CAGGSRGKQETQYF,-,TRBV5-4
CASSQNFHGYTF,-,TRBV14
CASSLGGEYEQYF,once,TRBV7-6
CSVEHSGTKFYEQFF,-,TRBV29-1
CASSIRGYTEAFF,-,TRBV19
CASSVGGEESGELFF,few,TRBV6-5
CASSLIAGPWNTEAFF,-,TRBV5-1
CASSLAGGPNNEQFF,-,TRBV5-1
CASSEGRAYEQYF,-,TRBV4-3
CASSRRVELGAEAFF,-,TRBV5-8